This T cell receptor (beta chain) came from a study of beta chain features in type 1 diabetes. The CDR3 extends over 14 amino acids. V was pared by 6 bases and J by 3 bases, with 15 bases between. Germline assignment: CDR1 SGHAT and CDR2 FQNNGV. Every bit of the isolated RNA underwent reverse transcription, so sequencing read expressed TCRB transcripts. Profiling relied on immunoSEQ multiplex PCR, and the TCRdb table lists in-frame clones only, not all of them. The sample holds 130,000 to 150,000 clones, 8% to 13% seen once. Every single donor gave one heparinised blood draw, and these averaged roughly 120 mL. This clone has a handful of counts. The target antigen is unknown. Whole-study results and caveats: Naive, central memory and regulatory TCRB repertoires appeared more similar among patients than healthy donors.

The chain combines TRBV11-2 with TRBJ2-7; D may be TRBD2 (6 bases). The sequence was collected from a young man in good health. The specimen was naive CD4+ T cells from blood. CDR3 coding DNA: TGTGCCAGCAGTTTACCGGGACTCAACTACGAGCAGTACTTC. Amino acid sequence: CASSLPGLNYEQYF.